This T cell receptor beta chain was sequenced in a study of T cell changes during pregnancy in multiple sclerosis. Method: immunoSEQ multiplex PCR; TCRdb's copy keeps in-frame clones and lacks some. The data show approximately 23,000 clones, around 89% seen once. This TCR derives from a female donor with multiple sclerosis, enrolled in a pregnancy study. The specimen was CD8+ T cells from peripheral blood mononuclear cells, collected in the first trimester of pregnancy.

This chain's CDR3 is CASSLDRGFSPLHF. For the CDR3, the DNA is TGTGCCAGCAGTCTGGACAGGGGCTTTTCACCCCTCCACTTT. The chain couples TRBV14 to TRBJ1-6, with 9 bases that match TRBD1. The germline V gene encodes CDR1 SGHDN and CDR2 FVKESK. CDR3 length equals 14 residues. V lost 6 bases to trimming and J lost 9 bases; unmatched junction nucleotides: 6.